The clone carrying this T cell receptor beta chain was counted at least ten times. What it recognizes is unknown. This entry comes from a study of T cells in Graves' hyperthyroidism and ophthalmopathy. Amplification of TCR beta CDR3 regions was performed using RNA transcripts as template. The HTBI primer set drove a first-round RT-PCR of the TCR CDR3. TCRdb reprocessed the multiplex PCR reads via MiXCR and lists one record per CDR3 protein. The sample includes roughly 100,000 distinct CDR3 sequences, approximately 40% of them seen just once. Hyperthyroidism of Graves' type that showed no ophthalmopathy progression within 18 months was stable. Per the germline V gene, CDR1 is MNHEY and CDR2 is SVGAGI. The CDR3 spans 15 residues. The J segment lost 4 bases and the V segment lost 6 bases, leaving 11 bases of the junction unmatched. Study results and caveats: Ophthalmopathy stood apart from stable hyperthyroidism in a 13 V-J model.

V usage is TRBV6-5 and J usage is TRBJ2-7; 8 nucleotides match TRBD2. Specimen: peripheral blood or thyroid tissue (not recorded which). The sequence was obtained from a woman in her thirties with Graves' hyperthyroidism. The CDR3 loop reads CASRTVSGSLYEQYF. In nucleotides, the CDR3 is TGTGCCAGCAGAACCGTCAGCGGGAGCCTTTACGAGCAGTACTTC.